The 16 T cell receptor beta chains listed next were all sequenced from one sample in a study of shared clonotypes between healthy human individuals. Profiled with immunoSEQ multiplex PCR; TCRdb holds only in-frame clones, not every one. This table holds some 490,000 clones, roughly 80% found once. The sample comprised PBMCs. These receptors originate from a woman in her thirties or forties in good health. Some clones in this sample may be carry-over from other donors' samples.

Details on this clone: Being one base from a much bigger clone, this may be a read error. The genes are TRBV4-3 and TRBJ1-4; D call uncertain. The CDR3 consists of 16 residues. In germline, CDR1 is LGHNA, CDR2 YSLEER. The CDR3 nucleotides are TGCGCCAGCAGCCAAGATATAATACGGGGAAATGAAAAACCGTTTTTT. Encoded protein: CASSQDIIRGNEKPFF.

CDR3 in amino acids: CASSQGLWGYTF. As DNA, the CDR3 is TGTGCCAGCAGTCAGGGCTTATGGGGCTACACCTTC. V is TRBV28 and J is TRBJ1-2; possible D gene TRBD1, 5 bases. This CDR3 is built from 12 residues. V was clipped by 5 bases and J by 8 bases, with 12 bases between them. Germline V gives CDR1 MDHEN, CDR2 SYDVKM.

The J gene is TRBJ2-7, the V gene TRBV6-1; 9 nucleotides align to TRBD2. Germline CDR1 and CDR2: MNHNS and SASEGT. CDR3 size: 16 residues. Losses at the gene ends were 3 bases for V and 6 bases for J; bases not matched to a gene: 12. Written as DNA, the CDR3 is TGTGCCAGCAGTGATCTAGCGGGGACGGGAGGGGGCGAGCAGTACTTC. Translating gives CASSDLAGTGGGEQYF.

The genes are TRBV5-1 and TRBJ1-3; no firm D call. Germline V gene lookup returns CDR1 SGHRS and CDR2 YFSETQ. The CDR3 length is 15 residues. V lost 1 base to trimming and J lost 0 bases, with 8 bases between them. The DNA of the CDR3 is TGCGCCAGCAGCTTGTTGGGATTCTCTGGAAACACCATATATTTT. Its protein product is CASSLLGFSGNTIYF.

The chain couples TRBV7-3 to TRBJ2-5; TRBD2 agrees at 7 bases. The V gene end was trimmed by 3 bases and the J gene end by 2 bases; junction bases not matched to a gene: 0. The CDR3 runs 13 residues. Germline V gene data show CDR1 as SGHTA and CDR2 as FQGTGA. The CDR3 DNA reads TGTGCCAGCAGCTTCGGGGGGCAAGAGACCCAGTACTTC. Translating it yields CASSFGGQETQYF.

The chain is built from TRBV6-5 and TRBJ2-3; D is perhaps TRBD1 or TRBD2 (5 bases each). V dropped 6 bases and J dropped 0 bases, with 13 bases sitting between them. The CDR3 extends over 15 amino acids. Germline assignment: CDR1 MNHEY and CDR2 SVGAGI. The CDR3 loop reads CASSLRDGSTDTQYF. Here the CDR3 DNA reads TGTGCCAGCAGCCTCCGGGACGGGAGCACAGATACGCAGTATTTT.

The chain links TRBV10-2 to TRBJ2-7; 9 bases line up with TRBD1. CDR3 length equals 14 residues. The J segment lost 4 bases and the V segment lost 3 bases, leaving 4 bases of the junction unmatched. CDR1 is WSHSY, CDR2 SAAADI, per germline. The CDR3 here is CASSEGTGLYEQYF. The CDR3 region has the DNA TGCGCCAGCAGTGAAGGGACAGGGCTTTACGAGCAGTACTTC.

The CDR3, as DNA: TGTGCCTGGAGTGTTGGGACGGGGGCCTCTGGCTACACCTTC. Amino acids: CAWSVGTGASGYTF. The chain is built from TRBV30 and TRBJ1-2, with a weak D call TRBD1 (6 bases). V was cut by 0 bases and J by 7 bases, with 15 bases left in between. The CDR3 covers 14 residues. Germline CDR1 is GTSNPN and CDR2 is SVGIG (reference sequence). Full variable domain (outside the CDR3, taken from reference TRBV30 and TRBJ1-2): SQTIHQWPATLVQPVGSPLSLECTVEGTSNPNLYWYRQAAGRGLQLLFYSVGIGQISSEVPQNLSASRPQDRQFILSSKKLLLSDSGFYLCAWSVGTGASGYTFGSGTRLTVV.

The chain employs TRBV5-1 and TRBJ2-1, with TRBD2 matching 14 bases. This CDR3 has 19 amino acids. Germline lookup yields CDR1 SGHRS and CDR2 YFSETQ. V shed 4 bases, J shed 4 bases, and the junction held 13 bases outside the gene matches. In nucleotides, the CDR3 is TGCGCCAGCAGCGAACCCGGGACTAGCGGGAGCCCGGGATACAATGAGCAGTTCTTC. It encodes CASSEPGTSGSPGYNEQFF.

The V and J genes are TRBV6-5 and TRBJ2-7; TRBD2 might be the D (5 bases). Germline V lookup: CDR1 MNHEY, CDR2 SVGAGI. This CDR3 region has 15 residues. V was clipped by 4 bases and J by 2 bases, with 15 bases between them. CDR3 coding DNA: TGTGCCAGCAGTTTAAGGACTGTTTTACCCTACGAGCAGTACTTC. Translated: CASSLRTVLPYEQYF.

On this clone itself: At one boundary the junction diverges from the germline segment, which might be a read error. Other DNA variants within this sample encode the same CDR3. J is TRBJ2-1 and V is TRBV7-3, with D unclear. The CDR3 loop spans 14 amino acids. Germline CDR1 is SGHTA and CDR2 is FQGTGA. In nucleotides, the CDR3 is TGCGCCAGCAGCCCGATTGGGTTTGTCTATGAGCAGTTCTTC. Its translation: CASSPIGFVYEQFF.

This chain links TRBV2 with TRBJ2-1; TRBD2 matches at 9 bases. The germline V gene has CDR1 SNHLY and CDR2 FYNNEI. Losses at the gene ends were 7 bases for V and 3 bases for J; bases not matched to a gene: 1. The CDR3 length is 13 residues. The CDR3 DNA is TGTGCCAGCAAAGCGGGAGGCTACAATGAGCAGTTCTTC. This codes for CASKAGGYNEQFF.

This chain links TRBV27 with TRBJ2-7; 10 nucleotides line up with TRBD2. Germline lookup yields CDR1 MNHEY and CDR2 SMNVEV (reference sequence). Losses at the gene ends were 5 bases for V and 7 bases for J; bases not matched to a gene: 14. The CDR3 is made up of 16 amino acids. CDR3 in DNA: TGTGCCAGCAGTCCCGATTACACGGGACTAGCGAGTGAGCAGTACTTC. As protein: CASSPDYTGLASEQYF.

This rearrangement joins TRBV18 to TRBJ1-1; perhaps TRBD1 as D (5 bases). The V end lost 8 bases, the J end lost 3 bases, and 13 bases lay between the germline ends. Germline V gives CDR1 KGHSH, CDR2 LQKENI. The length of the CDR3 is 13 residues. In DNA form, the CDR3 reads TGTGCCAGCCTCACGGGGCGGGACACTGAAGCTTTCTTT. Amino acid sequence: CASLTGRDTEAFF.

The V and J genes are TRBV9 and TRBJ2-7; the D call may be TRBD1 or TRBD2 (5 bases each). The ends were cut back, 5 bases at V and 5 bases at J, with 14 bases in the middle. The germline V gene has CDR1 SGDLS and CDR2 YYNGEE. This CDR3 has 13 residues. CDR3 sequence: CASRGDPRNEQYF. The CDR3 nucleotides read TGTGCCAGCAGGGGGGACCCCCGAAACGAGCAGTACTTC. The full variable domain, in which reference TRBV9 and TRBJ2-7 provide the parts outside the CDR3, is DSGVTQTPKHLITATGQRVTLRCSPRSGDLSVYWYQQSLDQGLQFLIQYYNGEERAKGNILERFSAQQFPDLHSELNLSSLELGDSALYFCASRGDPRNEQYFGPGTRLTVT.

The V gene is TRBV30, the J gene TRBJ1-6; D gene ambiguous. Germline V gene lookup returns CDR1 GTSNPN and CDR2 SVGIG (reference sequence). Trimming cost V 1 base and J 3 bases, with 10 bases left between them. The CDR3 contains 15 residues. The CDR3 DNA is TGTGCCTGGAGTGGCGGTTTTCTCTATAATTCACCCCTCCACTTT. Translated, it gives CAWSGGFLYNSPLHF.